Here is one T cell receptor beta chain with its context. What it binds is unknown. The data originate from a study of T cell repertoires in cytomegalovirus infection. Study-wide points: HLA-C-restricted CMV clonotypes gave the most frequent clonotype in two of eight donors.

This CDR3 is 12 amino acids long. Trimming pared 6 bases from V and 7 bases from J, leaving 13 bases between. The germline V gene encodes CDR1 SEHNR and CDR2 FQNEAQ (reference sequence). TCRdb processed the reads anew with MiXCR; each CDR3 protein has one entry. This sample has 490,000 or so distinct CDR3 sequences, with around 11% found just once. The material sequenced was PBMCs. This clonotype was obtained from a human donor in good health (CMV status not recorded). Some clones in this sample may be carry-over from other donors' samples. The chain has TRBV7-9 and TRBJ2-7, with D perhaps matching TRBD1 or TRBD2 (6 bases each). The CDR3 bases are TGTGCCAGCAGGGAGGAGGGGGGAGAGCAGTACTTC. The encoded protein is CASREEGGEQYF. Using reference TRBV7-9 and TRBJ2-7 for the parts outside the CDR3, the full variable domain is DTGVSQNPRHKITKRGQNVTFRCDPISEHNRLYWYRQTLGQGPEFLTYFQNEAQLEKSRLLSDRFSAERPKGSFSTLEIQRTEQGDSAMYLCASREEGGEQYFGPGTRLTVT.